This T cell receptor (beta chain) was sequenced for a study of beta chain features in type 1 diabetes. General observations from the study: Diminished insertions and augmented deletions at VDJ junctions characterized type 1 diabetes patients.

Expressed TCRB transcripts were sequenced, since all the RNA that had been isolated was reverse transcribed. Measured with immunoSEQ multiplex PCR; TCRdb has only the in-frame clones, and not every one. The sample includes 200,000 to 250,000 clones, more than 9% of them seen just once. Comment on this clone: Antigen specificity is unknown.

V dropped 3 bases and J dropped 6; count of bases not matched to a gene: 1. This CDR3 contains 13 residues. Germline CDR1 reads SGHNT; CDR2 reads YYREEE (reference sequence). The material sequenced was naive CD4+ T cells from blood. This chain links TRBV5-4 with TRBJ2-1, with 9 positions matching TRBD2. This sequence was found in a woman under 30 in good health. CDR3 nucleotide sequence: TGTGCCAGCAGCTGGCGGGGGGGCAATGAGCAGTTCTTC. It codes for CASSWRGGNEQFF.